This T cell receptor (beta chain) was documented in a study of T cell repertoires in cytomegalovirus infection. The wider study: Indications came from public TCR beta signatures; they pointed to CMV infection and to a matching HLA type.

TCRdb reprocessed the reads with MiXCR, giving one entry per CDR3 protein. The sample carries hundreds of thousands of distinct CDR3 sequences, roughly 35% recorded once. This clonotype has just a few counts. What it binds is unknown. CDR3 size: 13 residues. Germline V CDR1 and CDR2: SGHDT, YYEEEE. V was cut by 2 bases and J by 2 bases, with 7 bases left in between. Study outcomes and limitations: Ex vivo, HLA-C-restricted CMV-specific TCR beta clonotypes prevailed over the rest of the response.

This clonotype was obtained from a human donor in good health (CMV status not recorded). Some clones in this sample may be carry-over from other donors' samples. Specimen: PBMCs. The V gene is TRBV5-6, the J gene TRBJ2-5; D gene uncertain. The CDR3 reads CASSFSSQETQYF. In DNA, the CDR3 is TGTGCCAGCAGCTTTTCCAGTCAAGAGACCCAGTACTTC.